This T cell receptor (beta chain) was sequenced during a study of blood T cell repertoires in COVID-19. About the study: Acute and convalescent COVID-19 samples came from the United States, Italy and Spain.

The authors' processing: Reference gene primers were amplified, and this amplification served to estimate nucleated cell counts. Only in-frame clones appear in the TCRdb table, and some are missing; sequencing was by immunoSEQ multiplex PCR. The V and J calls and the clone size are those of that table, but D and trimming were determined from the DNA. In the table there are around 170,000 clones, roughly 80% of which are singletons. The germline gives CDR1 LNHNV, CDR2 YYDKDF (reference sequence). V lost 3 bases and J lost 9; bases outside the gene matches: 4. The CDR3 runs 15 residues. Across over 20 US areas, participants ranged in age from 18 to 89 years. Researchers sorted participants into cohorts using their self-reported clinical history.

V and J are TRBV15 and TRBJ1-6; 11 bases are a match to TRBD1. This TCR came from a man in his fifties who had recovered from COVID-19. What was sequenced was PBMCs or T cells enriched from blood (not recorded which). The CDR3 nucleotides read TGTGCCACCAGCAGGGACAGGGGGCGCTTTTCACCCCTCCACTTT. Translating gives CATSRDRGRFSPLHF.